A selection of T cell receptor beta chains follows, all from one sample in a study of shared clonotypes between healthy human individuals. Assay used: immunoSEQ multiplex PCR; TCRdb lists only in-frame clones, some missing. There are 1 million to 1.3 million clones in the sample; approximately 78% occur only once, and roughly 0.61% lies in the top ten. What was sequenced was memory CD4+ T cells from PBMCs. The receptors here all came from a young man in good health. Some clones in this sample may be carry-over from other donors' samples. CDR3s include the opening cysteine and the closing phenylalanine or tryptophan. D genes are given only for firm matches. Not every row has a clone size; where given, it reads once, few, many or a size class.

CDR3 length,J gene,clone size,D gene,V gene,CDR3 protein,CDR3 DNA
16,TRBJ2-1,-,TRBD2,TRBV14,CASSQDRTSGYNEQFF,TGTGCCAGCAGCCAAGATCGGACTAGCGGCTACAATGAGCAGTTCTTC
17,TRBJ2-4,few,-,TRBV5-5,CASSLGGGASQGNIQYF,TGTGCCAGCAGCTTGGGTGGCGGGGCTAGCCAAGGAAACATTCAGTACTTC
16,TRBJ2-1,-,-,TRBV27,CASTPLRSGRYNEQFF,TGTGCCAGCACCCCCTTAAGATCGGGGCGGTACAATGAGCAGTTCTTC
14,TRBJ2-1,few,-,TRBV11-1,CASSLGWTSGEQFF,TGTGCCAGCAGCTTAGGGTGGACTTCGGGTGAGCAGTTCTTC
16,TRBJ2-1,once,-,TRBV4-2,CASSQGSPVGGHEQFF,TGTGCCAGCAGCCAGGGATCCCCGGTGGGCGGGCATGAGCAGTTCTTC
13,TRBJ2-5,-,TRBD1,TRBV5-1,CASSLPGGETQYF,TGCGCCAGCAGCTTGCCAGGGGGAGAGACCCAGTACTTC
12,TRBJ2-7,few,-,TRBV6-6,CASSPQPNEQYF,TGTGCCAGCAGTCCGCAGCCCAACGAGCAGTACTTC
13,TRBJ1-1,-,-,TRBV27,CASSLEGITEAFF,TGTGCCAGCAGCCTGGAGGGGATCACTGAAGCTTTCTTT
12,TRBJ2-7,-,-,TRBV14,CASSQVGEKVYF,TGTGCCAGCAGCCAAGTGGGGGAGAAGGTGTACTTC
14,TRBJ1-3,-,-,TRBV4-2,CASSPPSSGNTTYF,TGTGCCAGCAGCCCTCCATCCTCTGGAAACACCACATATTTT
13,TRBJ1-1,-,-,TRBV5-1,CASSLTPGQEAFF,TGCGCCAGCAGCTTGACACCGGGACAAGAAGCTTTCTTT
14,TRBJ1-2,-,-,TRBV29-1,CSVEGLPRNYGYTF,TGCAGCGTTGAAGGCCTCCCAAGGAACTATGGCTACACCTTC
14,TRBJ1-4,-,-,TRBV28,CASSGPADNEKLFF,TGTGCCAGCAGTGGACCCGCAGATAATGAAAAACTGTTTTTT
14,TRBJ1-3,-,TRBD1,TRBV18,CASHDRAAGNTIYF,TGTGCCAGCCACGACAGGGCAGCAGGAAACACCATATATTTT
14,TRBJ2-7,-,TRBD2,TRBV5-1,CASSISGRAGEQYF,TGCGCCAGCAGCATTAGCGGGAGGGCCGGTGAGCAGTACTTC
14,TRBJ1-5,-,-,TRBV5-1,CASSLGGGRQPQHF,TGCGCCAGCAGCTTGGGCGGGGGCCGGCAGCCCCAGCATTTT
11,TRBJ2-2,-,-,TRBV7-3,CASSAGGELFF,TGTGCCAGCAGCGCTGGGGGGGAGCTGTTTTTT
14,TRBJ2-7,-,-,TRBV30,CAWRRSRVSYEQYF,TGTGCCTGGAGACGTTCAAGGGTCTCCTACGAGCAGTACTTC
13,TRBJ1-1,once,-,TRBV18,CATNTVLNTEAFF,TGTGCCACTAACACGGTGTTGAACACTGAAGCTTTCTTT
15,TRBJ2-4,-,TRBD1,TRBV6-6,CASSYTPSQGTIQYF,TGTGCCAGCAGTTACACCCCTTCACAGGGGACCATTCAGTACTTC
15,TRBJ1-2,-,-,TRBV6-1,CASSGTANPGYGYTF,TGTGCCAGCAGTGGGACAGCTAACCCGGGGTATGGCTACACCTTC
14,TRBJ2-7,-,TRBD1,TRBV30,CAWSVGGQGYEQYF,TGTGCCTGGAGTGTAGGGGGACAGGGTTACGAGCAGTACTTC
14,TRBJ2-7,-,TRBD2,TRBV9,CASSKSGSSYEQYF,TGTGCCAGCAGCAAAAGCGGGAGCTCCTACGAGCAGTACTTC
12,TRBJ2-5,-,-,TRBV30,CAMQGLGETQYF,TGTGCTATGCAGGGGCTGGGCGAGACCCAGTACTTC
15,TRBJ2-7,-,-,TRBV6-1,CASSEAAYYIYEQCF,TGTGCCAGCAGTGAAGCAGCCTATTATATCTACGAGCAGTGCTTC
15,TRBJ1-2,-,TRBD1,TRBV5-1,CASSGIIQGVGGYTF,TGCGCCAGCAGCGGGATAATACAGGGGGTTGGAGGCTACACCTTC
13,TRBJ2-7,-,-,TRBV30,CAFRGSANYEQYF,TGTGCCTTTCGAGGGAGTGCCAACTACGAGCAGTACTTC
16,TRBJ1-5,-,TRBD1,TRBV19,CASSGAGGYSNQPQHF,TGTGCCAGTAGTGGGGCAGGGGGCTATAGCAATCAGCCCCAGCATTTT
16,TRBJ2-3,few,-,TRBV7-2,CASSSRLESGSDTQYF,TGTGCCAGCAGCTCTAGGCTAGAAAGTGGATCAGATACGCAGTATTTT
14,TRBJ2-1,-,-,TRBV11-3,CASSLGDSYNEQFF,TGTGCCAGCAGCTTGGGGGACTCCTACAATGAGCAGTTCTTC
15,TRBJ2-3,-,-,TRBV7-2,CASSSGPRSTDTQYF,TGTGCCAGCAGCTCGGGACCCCGGAGCACAGATACGCAGTATTTT
13,TRBJ1-2,-,TRBD1,TRBV5-1,CASQQGQLGGYTF,TGCGCCAGCCAACAGGGGCAGCTCGGTGGCTACACCTTC
18,TRBJ2-1,-,TRBD1,TRBV28,CASRPLRWGTGGYNEQFF,TGTGCCAGCAGGCCATTACGCTGGGGGACAGGGGGATACAATGAGCAGTTCTTC
13,TRBJ1-1,-,-,TRBV28,CASSLHRAGEAFF,TGTGCCAGCAGTTTACACAGGGCAGGTGAAGCTTTCTTT
16,TRBJ2-6,-,-,TRBV5-1,CASSLGPGSGANVLTF,TGCGCCAGCAGCTTGGGTCCGGGCTCTGGGGCCAACGTCCTGACTTTC
14,TRBJ2-3,few,-,TRBV30,CAWSVRRGTDTQYF,TGTGCCTGGAGTGTAAGGCGGGGCACAGATACGCAGTATTTT
16,TRBJ1-5,-,-,TRBV5-6,CASSRVSAGPNQPQHF,TGTGCCAGCAGCAGGGTGAGCGCCGGGCCCAATCAGCCCCAGCATTTT
15,TRBJ2-1,-,TRBD1,TRBV9,CASSVAGTAYNEQFF,TGTGCCAGCAGCGTAGCTGGGACAGCCTACAATGAGCAGTTCTTC
11,TRBJ2-3,-,-,TRBV29-1,CSVESGGTQYF,TGCAGCGTTGAAAGCGGTGGTACGCAGTATTTT
16,TRBJ2-7,-,TRBD1,TRBV5-1,CASSLGPTGDSYEQYF,TGCGCCAGCAGCTTGGGACCGACAGGGGATTCCTACGAGCAGTACTTC
14,TRBJ2-2,few,-,TRBV5-1,CASSPTANTGELFF,TGCGCCAGCAGCCCGACAGCAAACACCGGGGAGCTGTTTTTT
12,TRBJ2-3,-,-,TRBV6-5,CASTSAADTQYF,TGTGCCAGCACCTCGGCGGCAGATACGCAGTATTTT
12,TRBJ1-1,-,-,TRBV28,CASSLLTREAFF,TGTGCCAGCAGCTTACTAACAAGGGAAGCTTTCTTT
13,TRBJ1-5,many,-,TRBV7-6,CASSVSPNQPQHF,TGTGCCAGCAGCGTATCGCCCAATCAGCCCCAGCATTTT
16,TRBJ2-2,few,-,TRBV5-1,CASSQSSAGNTGELFF,TGCGCCAGCAGTCAAAGCTCGGCGGGGAACACCGGGGAGCTGTTTTTT
15,TRBJ2-5,-,-,TRBV9,CASSVGSMLAGTQYF,TGTGCCAGCAGCGTAGGGTCTATGCTTGCGGGGACCCAGTACTTC
13,TRBJ2-2,-,-,TRBV29-1,CSVVTDGTGELFF,TGCAGCGTTGTCACCGATGGAACCGGGGAGCTGTTTTTT
12,TRBJ2-7,-,TRBD1,TRBV10-1,CASSPQGDEQYF,TGCGCCAGCAGCCCCCAGGGGGACGAGCAGTACTTC
16,TRBJ2-5,-,TRBD2,TRBV27,CASSLSSGRLQETQYF,TGTGCCAGCAGTTTATCGAGCGGGAGACTCCAAGAGACCCAGTACTTC
14,TRBJ1-1,-,TRBD1,TRBV6-5,CASSYPGGNTEAFF,TGTGCCAGCAGTTACCCAGGGGGCAACACTGAAGCTTTCTTT
18,TRBJ2-6,few,-,TRBV4-1,CASSQEVTGHSGANVLTF,TGCGCCAGCAGCCAAGAAGTGACAGGCCACTCTGGGGCCAACGTCCTGACTTTC
14,TRBJ2-5,-,TRBD2,TRBV5-6,CASSSRAGGGTQYF,TGTGCCAGCAGCTCAAGAGCGGGAGGGGGGACCCAGTACTTC
14,TRBJ1-1,-,-,TRBV27,CASSLAGANTEAFF,TGTGCCAGCAGTTTAGCCGGGGCGAACACTGAAGCTTTCTTT
11,TRBJ2-7,-,-,TRBV19,CASSRGYEQYF,TGTGCCAGTAGCCGGGGCTACGAGCAGTACTTC
15,TRBJ1-5,-,-,TRBV18,CASSSTEPSNQPQHF,TGTGCCAGCTCATCGACAGAACCTTCGAATCAGCCCCAGCATTTT
15,TRBJ2-1,-,TRBD2,TRBV29-1,CSTRQGLAGYNEQFF,TGCAGCACCCGACAGGGACTAGCGGGCTATAATGAGCAGTTCTTC